A single TCR beta chain is shown here with its context. The antigen remains undetermined. The CDR3 runs to 14 residues. Germline CDR1 is MGHDK and CDR2 is SYGVNS. The V gene lost 2 bases and the J gene lost 8 bases, with 14 bases spanning the gap. The sample belongs to a study of T-cell memory formation after mild COVID-19. Study conclusions and caveats: The study detected some responding clones in pre-infection memory, suggesting cross-reactive memory joined.

TCRdb processed the 5' RACE reads anew with MiXCR; each CDR3 protein has one entry. The sample shows roughly 580,000 distinct CDR3 sequences, roughly 18% of them seen only once. This clonotype was sampled from an adult woman who had mild COVID-19 (a few samples of this study predate the infection). Cell type and time point are not known. Sequenced sample: PBMCs or a T cell subset sorted from them (not recorded which). The rearrangement uses TRBV25-1 and TRBJ2-3; perhaps TRBD2 as D (6 bases). Here the CDR3 reads CASSEGGSEGTQYF. CDR3 nucleotide sequence: TGTGCCAGCAGTGAAGGAGGGTCTGAAGGTACGCAGTATTTT. Full variable domain (outside the CDR3, taken from reference TRBV25-1 and TRBJ2-3): EADIYQTPRYLVIGTGKKITLECSQTMGHDKMYWYQQDPGMELHLIHYSYGVNSTEKGDLSSESTVSRIRTEHFPLTLESARPSHTSQYLCASSEGGSEGTQYFGPGTRLTVL.